The clone carrying this T cell receptor beta chain was recorded at least ten times. Its matching antigen is unknown. Trimming took 1 base from V and 5 from J; bases not matched to a gene: 11. The CDR3 consists of 17 residues. CDR1 SGHTA and CDR2 FQGNSA come from the germline V gene. The time point is: newly diagnosed GD, antithyroid drugs for less than 3 months. PBMCs provided the RNA from which the TCR library was made. Relying on iRepertoire HTBI primers and Arm-PCR of CDR3 regions, the team built TCR beta libraries. TCRdb used MiXCR to reprocess the multiplex PCR reads, holding one entry per CDR3 protein. The sample consists of 450,000 to 500,000 distinct CDR3 sequences, about a sixth of them appearing once. The data were taken from a study of regulatory T cells in long-lasting Graves disease. Whole-study findings and limits: Persistent disease showed a preference for TRBV28, TRBJ1-2 and TRBJ2-5.

This sample also belongs to another study, concerning T cells in Graves' hyperthyroidism and ophthalmopathy.

The specimen comprised peripheral blood mononuclear cells (PBMCs), sampled at new diagnosis, from a patient treated with antithyroid drugs. The J gene is TRBJ2-3, the V gene TRBV7-2; TRBD1 aligns across 8 bases. This receptor was obtained from a middle-aged man with Graves disease. This chain's CDR3 is CASSLGVRRGRGDTQYF. Here the CDR3 DNA reads TGTGCCAGCAGCTTAGGTGTGCGCAGGGGGCGAGGAGATACGCAGTATTTT. Using reference TRBV7-2 and TRBJ2-3 for the parts outside the CDR3, the full variable domain is GAGVSQSPSNKVTEKGKDVELRCDPISGHTALYWYRQSLGQGLEFLIYFQGNSAPDKSGLPSDRFSAERTGGSVSTLTIQRTQQEDSAVYLCASSLGVRRGRGDTQYFGPGTRLTVL.